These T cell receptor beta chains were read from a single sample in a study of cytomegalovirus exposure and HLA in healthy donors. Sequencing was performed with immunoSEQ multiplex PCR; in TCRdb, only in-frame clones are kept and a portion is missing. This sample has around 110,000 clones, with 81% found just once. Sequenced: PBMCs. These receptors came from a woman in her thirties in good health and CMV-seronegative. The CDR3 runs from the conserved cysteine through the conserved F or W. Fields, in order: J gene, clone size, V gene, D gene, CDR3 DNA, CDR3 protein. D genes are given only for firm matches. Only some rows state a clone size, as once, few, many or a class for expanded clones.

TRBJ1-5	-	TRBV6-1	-	TGTGCCAGCAGTCAGGGATTCTACAATCAGCCCCAGCATTTT	CASSQGFYNQPQHF
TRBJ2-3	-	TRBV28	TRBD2	TGTGCCAGCAGTTACCCTTTGCTGGCGGGAGACGATACGCAGTATTTT	CASSYPLLAGDDTQYF
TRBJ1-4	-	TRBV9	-	TGTGCCAGCAGCGTAGACGCCTCGGGTTCTAATGAAAAACTGTTTTTT	CASSVDASGSNEKLFF
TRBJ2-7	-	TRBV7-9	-	TGTGCCAGCAGCTTTGGGACACTCTCCTACGAGCAGTACTTC	CASSFGTLSYEQYF
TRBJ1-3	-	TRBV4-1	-	TGCGCCAGCAGCCAAGATCGGGGCTCTGGAAACACCATATATTTT	CASSQDRGSGNTIYF
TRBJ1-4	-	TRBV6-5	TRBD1	TGTGCCAGCAGTGAAGCAAGGACAGGCGTCTTT	CASSEARTGVF
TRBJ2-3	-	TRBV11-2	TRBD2	TGTGCCAGCAGTTACCCGGGACTAGTCACAGATACGCAGTATTTT	CASSYPGLVTDTQYF
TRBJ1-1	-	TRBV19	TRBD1	TGTGCCAGTAGTATAATTAACAGGGGGAACACTGAAGCTTTCTTT	CASSIINRGNTEAFF
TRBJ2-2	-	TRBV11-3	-	TGTGCCAGCAGCTTAGGCGTCGGGGGAAGGGGCACCGGGGAGCTGTTTTTT	CASSLGVGGRGTGELFF
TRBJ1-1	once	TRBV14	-	TGTGCCAGCAGCCAAGAGAAGGAAGAGGGATACACTGAAGCTTTCTTT	CASSQEKEEGYTEAFF
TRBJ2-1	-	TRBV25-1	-	TGTGCCACCCAGGCAGGAGGCTCCTACAATGAGCAGTTCTTC	CATQAGGSYNEQFF
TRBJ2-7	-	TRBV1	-	TGCACCAGCAGCCAACCTAGGGGTGGGGCCTACGAGCAGTACTTC	CTSSQPRGGAYEQYF
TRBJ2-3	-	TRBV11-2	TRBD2	TGTGCCAGCAGCTTCGAGCGGGAGTTTGAGCAGTATTTT	CASSFEREFEQYF
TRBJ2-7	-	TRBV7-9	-	TGTGCCAGCAGCTTAGGCGGGAAGGTCTACGAGCAGTACTTC	CASSLGGKVYEQYF
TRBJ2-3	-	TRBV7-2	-	TGTGCCAGCAGCTGGAGGGCCGCAGATACGCAGTATTTT	CASSWRAADTQYF
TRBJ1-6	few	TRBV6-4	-	TGTGCCAGCAGGGAGGGAAATTCACCCCTCCACTTT	CASREGNSPLHF
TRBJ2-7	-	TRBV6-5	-	TGTGCCAGCAGTTACTTGAGGGGGAGCTCCTACGAGCAGTACTTC	CASSYLRGSSYEQYF
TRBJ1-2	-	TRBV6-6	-	TGTGCCAGCAGTTACTCGCAGGGTTTACTTGGCTACACCTTC	CASSYSQGLLGYTF
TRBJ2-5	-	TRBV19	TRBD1	TGTGCCAGTAAACAGGGGGACAAGACCCAGTACTTC	CASKQGDKTQYF
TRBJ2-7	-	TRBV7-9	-	TGTGCCAGCAGCCGGACAGACGAGCAGTACTTC	CASSRTDEQYF
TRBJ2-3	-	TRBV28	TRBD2	TGTGCCAGCAGCTTAGCGGGACCCGATAGAGTGCAGTATTTT	CASSLAGPDRVQYF
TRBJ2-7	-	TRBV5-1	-	TGCGCCAGCAGCTTGGAGGCAGGAAGGGAGCAGTACTTC	CASSLEAGREQYF
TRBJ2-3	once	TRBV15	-	TGTGCCACCAGCAGAGGCTCTAGCCGGACAGATACGCAGTATTTT	CATSRGSSRTDTQYF
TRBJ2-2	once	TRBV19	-	TGTGCCAGTAGTACCGTTTACACCGGGGAGCTGTTTTTT	CASSTVYTGELFF
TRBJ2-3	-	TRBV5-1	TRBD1	TGCGCCAGCAGACGCCGGGACAGGGGCGACACAGATACGCAGTATTTT	CASRRRDRGDTDTQYF
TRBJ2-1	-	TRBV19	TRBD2	TGTGCCAGTAGTATTTTTCTAGCGGGGGGAGAGCAGTTCTTC	CASSIFLAGGEQFF
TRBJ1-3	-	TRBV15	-	TGTGCCACCAGCAGGGGCCCGAGAAACACCATATATTTT	CATSRGPRNTIYF
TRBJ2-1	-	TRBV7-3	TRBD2	TGTGCCAGCAGCATCCGCCCTAGCGGGAGTGACGAGCAGTTCTTC	CASSIRPSGSDEQFF
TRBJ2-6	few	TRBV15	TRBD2	TGTGCCACCAGCAGAGATGGGGGGGCTGGGGCCAACGTCCTGACTTTC	CATSRDGGAGANVLTF
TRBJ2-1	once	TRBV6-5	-	TGTGCCAGCAGTCAACCCTGGGCCAATGAGCAGTTCTTC	CASSQPWANEQFF
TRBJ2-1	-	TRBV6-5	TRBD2	TGTGCCAGCACCAAAAGCGGGAGGATAGGGAATGAGCAGTTCTTC	CASTKSGRIGNEQFF
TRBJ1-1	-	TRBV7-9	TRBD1	TGTGCCAGCAGCAGACTCGACAGGGCCACTGAAGCTTTCTTT	CASSRLDRATEAFF
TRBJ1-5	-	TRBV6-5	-	TGTGCCAGCAGTCGCCGGGGGGGCGATCAGCCCCAGCATTTT	CASSRRGGDQPQHF
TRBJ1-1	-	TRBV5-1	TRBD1	TGCGCCAGCAGCTCGGGACAGGGTGACACTGAAGCTTTCTTT	CASSSGQGDTEAFF
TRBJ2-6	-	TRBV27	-	TGTGCCAGCAGTTTATGGACAGACGGGGCCAACGTCCTGACTTTC	CASSLWTDGANVLTF
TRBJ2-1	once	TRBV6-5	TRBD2	TGTGCCAGCAGTTACCAGACTAGCGGGAGGGACAATGAGCAGTTCTTC	CASSYQTSGRDNEQFF
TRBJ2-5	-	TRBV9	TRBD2	TGTGCCAGCAGCGTAGCTAGCGGGACCCTCCAAGAGACCCAGTACTTC	CASSVASGTLQETQYF
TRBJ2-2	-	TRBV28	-	TGTGCCAGCAGACTTATCGGGACTGCTAACACCGGGGAGCTGTTTTTT	CASRLIGTANTGELFF
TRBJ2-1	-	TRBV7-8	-	TGTGCCAGCAGCCCCGGGACTCTCCGCTACAATGAGCAGTTCTTC	CASSPGTLRYNEQFF
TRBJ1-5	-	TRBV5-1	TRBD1	TGCGCCAGCAGCGCGACAGGGACGGGGAATCAGCCCCAGCATTTT	CASSATGTGNQPQHF
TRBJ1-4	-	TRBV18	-	TGTGCCAGCTCTCGCGGGGAGGATGATCGACTGTTTTTT	CASSRGEDDRLFF
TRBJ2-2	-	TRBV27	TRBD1	TGTGCCAGCACCGCCGTCCTGACAGGGGGCATCACCGGGGAGCTGTTTTTT	CASTAVLTGGITGELFF
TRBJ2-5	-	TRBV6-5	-	TGTGCCAGCAGTTACCGTCGGGAGACCCAGTACTTC	CASSYRRETQYF
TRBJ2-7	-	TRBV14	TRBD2	TGTGCCAGCAGCCAACAACGGGCACTAGCGGGCAACTACGAGCAGTACTTC	CASSQQRALAGNYEQYF
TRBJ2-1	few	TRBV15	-	TGTGCCACCAGCCTAAGCCCAGGACTGTCCTACAATGAGCAGTTCTTC	CATSLSPGLSYNEQFF
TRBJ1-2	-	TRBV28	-	TGTGCCGTAAAAGATCCCCCCGGGGATGGCTACACCTTC	CAVKDPPGDGYTF
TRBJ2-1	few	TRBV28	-	TGTGCCAGCAGTTTAATTCTCAATGAGCAGTTCTTC	CASSLILNEQFF
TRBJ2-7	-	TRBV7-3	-	TGTGCCAGCAGCGAATCTAGCAACCACGAGCAGTACTTC	CASSESSNHEQYF
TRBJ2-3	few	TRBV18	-	TGTGCCAGCTCACCACAGGAGGGTAGCACAGATACGCAGTATTTT	CASSPQEGSTDTQYF